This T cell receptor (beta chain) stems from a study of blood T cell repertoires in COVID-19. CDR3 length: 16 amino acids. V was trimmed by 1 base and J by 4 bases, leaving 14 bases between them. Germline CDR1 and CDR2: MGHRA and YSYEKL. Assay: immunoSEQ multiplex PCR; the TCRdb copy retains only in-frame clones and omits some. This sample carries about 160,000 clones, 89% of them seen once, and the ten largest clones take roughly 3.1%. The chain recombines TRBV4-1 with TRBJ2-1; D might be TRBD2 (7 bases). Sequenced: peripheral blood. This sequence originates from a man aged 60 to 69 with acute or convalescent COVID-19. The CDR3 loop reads CASSQAGGSHYNEQFF. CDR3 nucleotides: TGCGCCAGCAGCCAAGCGGGGGGCAGCCATTACAATGAGCAGTTCTTC.